The clone carrying this TCR beta chain showed up many times. The junction does not match germline at one end; this may be a read error. The data were obtained in a study of Graves' ophthalmopathy and Graves' hyperthyroidism. Amplification targeted the TCR beta CDR3 regions, with RNA transcripts as the source material. First-round RT-PCR used HTBI primers; second-round multiplex PCR followed. TCRdb recomputed calls from the multiplex PCR reads with MiXCR, one row per CDR3 protein. Of about 620,000 distinct CDR3 sequences listed, about a fifth were seen once; the top ten hold more than 5.5%. Stable hyperthyroidism meant no ophthalmopathy within 18 months of follow-up. Lactation, pregnancy, uncontrolled infections and other autoimmune diseases were all grounds for excluding patients. Someone took the PBMCs out of more than 8.5 ml of fresh peripheral blood. The CDR3 is made up of 14 amino acids. Per the germline V gene, CDR1 is SQVTM and CDR2 is ANQGSEA.

J is TRBJ2-4 and V is TRBV29-1, with 7 positions matching TRBD1. What was sequenced was peripheral blood. This TCR was recovered from a woman between 18 and 30 years old with stable Graves' hyperthyroidism. Some clones in this sample may be carry-over from other donors' samples. CDR3 residues: CSVINRDRSFIKYF. The DNA for the CDR3 is TGCAGCGTAATAAACCGGGACAGATCTTTCATTAAGTACTTC.